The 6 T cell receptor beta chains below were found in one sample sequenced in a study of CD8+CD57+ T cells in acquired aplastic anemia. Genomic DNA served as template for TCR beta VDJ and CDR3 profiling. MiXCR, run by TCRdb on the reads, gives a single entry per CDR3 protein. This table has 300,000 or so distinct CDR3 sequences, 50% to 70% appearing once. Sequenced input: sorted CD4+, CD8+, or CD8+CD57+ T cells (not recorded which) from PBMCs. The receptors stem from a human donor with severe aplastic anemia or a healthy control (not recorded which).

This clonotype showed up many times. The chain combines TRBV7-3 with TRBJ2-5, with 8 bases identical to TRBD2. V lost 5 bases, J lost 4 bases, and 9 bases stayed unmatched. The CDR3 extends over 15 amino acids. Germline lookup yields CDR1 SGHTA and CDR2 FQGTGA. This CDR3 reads CASSPAAGGAETQYF. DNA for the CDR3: TGTGCCAGCAGCCCCGCGGCGGGGGGCGCAGAGACCCAGTACTTC. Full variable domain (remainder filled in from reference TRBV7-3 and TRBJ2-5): GAGVSQTPSNKVTEKGKYVELRCDPISGHTALYWYRQSLGQGPEFLIYFQGTGAADDSGLPNDRFFAVRPEGSVSTLKIQRTERGDSAVYLCASSPAAGGAETQYFGPGTRLLVL.

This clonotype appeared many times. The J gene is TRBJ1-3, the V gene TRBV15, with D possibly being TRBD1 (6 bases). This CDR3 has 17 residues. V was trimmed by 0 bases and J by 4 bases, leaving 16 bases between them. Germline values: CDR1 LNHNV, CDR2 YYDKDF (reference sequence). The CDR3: CATSRDLWGGSGNTIYF. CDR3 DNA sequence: TGTGCCACCAGCAGAGATCTCTGGGGGGGCTCCGGAAACACCATATATTTT.

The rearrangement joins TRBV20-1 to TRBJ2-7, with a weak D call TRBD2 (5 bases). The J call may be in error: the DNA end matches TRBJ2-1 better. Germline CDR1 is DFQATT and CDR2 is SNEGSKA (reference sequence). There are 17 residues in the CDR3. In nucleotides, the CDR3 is TGCAGTGCTAGCTCTGGGTTGGACTCGCGCTCCTACAATGAGCAGTTCTTC. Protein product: CSASSGLDSRSYNEQFF.

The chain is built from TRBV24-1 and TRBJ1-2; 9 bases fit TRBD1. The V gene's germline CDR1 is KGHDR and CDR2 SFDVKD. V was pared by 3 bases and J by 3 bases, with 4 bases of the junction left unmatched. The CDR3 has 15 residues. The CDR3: CATSDRTGAHYGYTF. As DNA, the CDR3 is TGTGCCACCAGTGATCGGACAGGGGCGCACTATGGCTACACCTTC.

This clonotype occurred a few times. Written as DNA, the CDR3 is TGTGCCAGCAGTTATCGGCTAGCGGGGGAAAAATTTCAAGAGACCCAGTACTTC. This codes for CASSYRLAGEKFQETQYF. J is TRBJ2-5 and V is TRBV6-2 or TRBV6-3, with 10 bases matching TRBD2. Per germline, CDR1 MNHEY and CDR2 SVGEGT. V lost 3 bases, J lost 2 bases, and 12 bases stayed unmatched. There are 18 residues in the CDR3.

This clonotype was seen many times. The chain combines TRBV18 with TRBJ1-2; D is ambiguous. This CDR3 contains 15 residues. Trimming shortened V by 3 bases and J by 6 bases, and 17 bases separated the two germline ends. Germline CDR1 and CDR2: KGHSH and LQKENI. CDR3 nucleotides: TGTGCCAGCTCACCGCCGGAAGTGAGGGTAAATGGCTACACCTTC. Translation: CASSPPEVRVNGYTF.